The entry that follows covers one T cell receptor (beta chain) sequence. The germline CDR1 and CDR2 sequences are SEHNR and FQNEAQ (reference sequence). This CDR3 has 16 residues. V lost 2 bases, J lost 2 bases, and 15 bases lay in between. These data are taken from a study of blood T cell repertoires in COVID-19. On the study more broadly: COVID-19 samples from acute and convalescent phases originated in the United States, Italy and Spain. From T cells, B-cell-depleted T cells, or PBMCs came the material, which was cDNA or gDNA.

Authors' analysis steps: Estimation of nucleated cell counts relied on the amplification of reference gene primers. Data came from immunoSEQ multiplex PCR; TCRdb stores just in-frame clones and leaves some out. V, J and clone size derive from that table, while D and trimming were established from the DNA sequence. This table holds over 200,000 clones, approximately 91% found once. The source of this sequence is a woman between 55 and 75 years old with acute or convalescent COVID-19. The material sequenced was peripheral blood. V usage is TRBV7-9 and J usage is TRBJ2-5, with D possibly TRBD2 on 6 matching bases. The CDR3, as DNA: TGTGCCAGCAGCTTAAAGGGCGGGAACTTACAAGAGACCCAGTACTTC. Its translation is CASSLKGGNLQETQYF.